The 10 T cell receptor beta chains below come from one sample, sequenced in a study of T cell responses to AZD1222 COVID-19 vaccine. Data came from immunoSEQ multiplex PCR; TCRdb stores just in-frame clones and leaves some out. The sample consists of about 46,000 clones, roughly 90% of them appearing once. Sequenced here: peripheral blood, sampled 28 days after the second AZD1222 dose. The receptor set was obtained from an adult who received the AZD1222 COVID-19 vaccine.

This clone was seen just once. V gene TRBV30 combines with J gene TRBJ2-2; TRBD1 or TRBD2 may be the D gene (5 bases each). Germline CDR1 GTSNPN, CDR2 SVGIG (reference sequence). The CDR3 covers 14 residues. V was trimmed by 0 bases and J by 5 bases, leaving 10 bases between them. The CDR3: CAWSVPGRTGELFF. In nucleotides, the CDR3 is TGTGCCTGGAGTGTGCCAGGGAGAACCGGGGAGCTGTTTTTT. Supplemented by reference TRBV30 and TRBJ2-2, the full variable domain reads SQTIHQWPATLVQPVGSPLSLECTVEGTSNPNLYWYRQAAGRGLQLLFYSVGIGQISSEVPQNLSASRPQDRQFILSSKKLLLSDSGFYLCAWSVPGRTGELFFGEGSRLTVL.

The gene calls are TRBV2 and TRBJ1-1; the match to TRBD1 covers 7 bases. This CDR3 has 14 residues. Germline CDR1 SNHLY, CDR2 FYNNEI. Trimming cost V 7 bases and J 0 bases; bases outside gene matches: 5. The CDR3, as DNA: TGTGCCAGCACTAAGGGACAGCTGAACACTGAAGCTTTCTTT. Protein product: CASTKGQLNTEAFF.

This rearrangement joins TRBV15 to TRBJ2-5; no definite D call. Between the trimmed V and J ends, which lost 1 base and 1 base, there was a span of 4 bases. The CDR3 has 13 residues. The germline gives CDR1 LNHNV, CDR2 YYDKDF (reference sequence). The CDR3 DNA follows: TGTGCCACCAGCAGAGGAGTCCAAGAGACCCAGTACTTC. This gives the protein CATSRGVQETQYF.

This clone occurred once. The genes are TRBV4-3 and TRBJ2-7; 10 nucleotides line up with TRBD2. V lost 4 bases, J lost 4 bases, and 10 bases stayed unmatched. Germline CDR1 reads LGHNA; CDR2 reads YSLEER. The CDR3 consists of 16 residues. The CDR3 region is CASSPTTSGLSYEQYF. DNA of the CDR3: TGCGCCAGCAGCCCCACGACTAGCGGGCTCTCTTACGAGCAGTACTTC.

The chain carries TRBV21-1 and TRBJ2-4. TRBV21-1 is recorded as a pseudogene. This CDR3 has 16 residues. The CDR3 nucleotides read TGTGCCAGCAGCAAAGAGGAGGGGGAGGTGGGAAACATTCAGTACTTC. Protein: CASSKEEGEVGNIQYF.

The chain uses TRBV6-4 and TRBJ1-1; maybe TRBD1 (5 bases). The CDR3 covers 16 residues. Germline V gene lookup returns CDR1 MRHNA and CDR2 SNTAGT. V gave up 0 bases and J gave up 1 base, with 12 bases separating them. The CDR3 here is CASSDSRDSRNTEAFF. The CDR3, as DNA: TGTGCCAGCAGTGACTCTAGAGACAGCAGGAACACTGAAGCTTTCTTT.

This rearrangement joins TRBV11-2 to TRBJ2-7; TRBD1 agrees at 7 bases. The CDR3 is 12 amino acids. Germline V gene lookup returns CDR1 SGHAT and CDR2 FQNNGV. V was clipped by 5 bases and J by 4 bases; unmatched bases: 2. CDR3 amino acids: CASSQQGYEQYF. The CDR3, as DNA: TGTGCCAGCAGCCAACAGGGGTACGAGCAGTACTTC. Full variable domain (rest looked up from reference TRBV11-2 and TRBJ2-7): EAGVAQSPRYKIIEKRQSVAFWCNPISGHATLYWYQQILGQGPKLLIQFQNNGVVDDSQLPKDRFSAERLKGVDSTLKIQPAKLEDSAVYLCASSQQGYEQYFGPGTRLTVT.

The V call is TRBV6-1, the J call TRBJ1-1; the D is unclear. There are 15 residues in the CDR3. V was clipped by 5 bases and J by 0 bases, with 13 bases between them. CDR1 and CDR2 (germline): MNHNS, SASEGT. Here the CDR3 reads CASSLLGGMNTEAFF. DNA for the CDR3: TGTGCCAGCAGTCTACTCGGAGGAATGAACACTGAAGCTTTCTTT.

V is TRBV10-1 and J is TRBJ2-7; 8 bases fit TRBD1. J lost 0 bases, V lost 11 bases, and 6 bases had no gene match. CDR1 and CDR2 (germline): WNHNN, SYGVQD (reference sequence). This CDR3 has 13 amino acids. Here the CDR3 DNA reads TGCGCCTACGGCACAGGGGGCTCCTACGAGCAGTACTTC. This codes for CAYGTGGSYEQYF.

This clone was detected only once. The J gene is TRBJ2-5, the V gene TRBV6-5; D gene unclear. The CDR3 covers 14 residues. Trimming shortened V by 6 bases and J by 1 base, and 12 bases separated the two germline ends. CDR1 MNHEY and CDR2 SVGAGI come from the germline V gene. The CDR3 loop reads CASSPPRFQETQYF. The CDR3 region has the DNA TGTGCCAGCAGCCCCCCCCGGTTCCAAGAGACCCAGTACTTC.